Below are 4 T cell receptor beta chains sequenced from a single sample in a study of Ad26.COV2.S vaccination and SARS-CoV-2 variants. Some clones are missing from TCRdb's copy, which holds only in-frame ones; the method was immunoSEQ multiplex PCR. Here the sample spans 290,000 or so clones, around 87% being singletons. Treatment reported: around 19 received Ad26.COV2.S at low or high dose, single or two shots; a few received placebo; per-sample allocation not given. Day 63 following the first vaccine or placebo injection was when the samples were taken. The sample consisted of peripheral blood, taken in a trial of Ad26.COV2.S vaccine versus placebo. The origin of the receptors is a person aged 18-65 years who received the Ad26.COV2.S COVID-19 vaccine or a placebo.

This clone was found once. This chain connects TRBV11-2 to TRBJ1-2; 8 bases map to TRBD1. The CDR3 is 14 amino acids. CDR1 is SGHAT and CDR2 is FQNNGV in the germline V gene. V lost 2 bases and J lost 4; bases outside the gene matches: 3. CDR3 protein: CASSLRQGPYGYTF. The CDR3 nucleotides are TGTGCCAGCAGCTTAAGACAGGGGCCCTATGGCTACACCTTC.

This sequence joins TRBV30 and TRBJ2-2; 8 bases agree with TRBD2. The CDR3 has 15 residues. Per the germline V gene, CDR1 is GTSNPN and CDR2 is SVGIG (reference sequence). Losses at the gene ends were 4 bases for V and 0 bases for J; bases not matched to a gene: 4. DNA for the CDR3: TGTGCCTGGAAAGTAGCGGGATCGAACACCGGGGAGCTGTTTTTT. Amino acids: CAWKVAGSNTGELFF.

The chain is built from TRBV4-1 and TRBJ2-6; 13 bases map to TRBD2. The CDR3 totals 18 residues. With V trimmed by 3 bases and J by 0 bases, 2 bases remained unmatched. CDR1 and CDR2 from the germline V gene are MGHRA and YSYEKL. CDR3 loop: CASSQRTSGSSGANVLTF. For the CDR3, the DNA is TGCGCCAGCAGCCAGAGGACTAGCGGGAGCTCTGGGGCCAACGTCCTGACTTTC.

For the CDR3, the DNA is TGTGCCAGCAGCTTAGGTCAAGGCTACACCTTC. Encoded protein: CASSLGQGYTF. The chain recombines TRBV7-9 with TRBJ1-2; no clear D gene. With 1 base removed from V and 8 bases from J, the gap between germline ends came to 5 bases. In germline, CDR1 is SEHNR, CDR2 FQNEAQ (reference sequence). The CDR3 contains 11 residues. The full variable domain, in which reference TRBV7-9 and TRBJ1-2 provide the parts outside the CDR3, is DTGVSQNPRHKITKRGQNVTFRCDPISEHNRLYWYRQTLGQGPEFLTYFQNEAQLEKSRLLSDRFSAERPKGSFSTLEIQRTEQGDSAMYLCASSLGQGYTFGSGTRLTVV.